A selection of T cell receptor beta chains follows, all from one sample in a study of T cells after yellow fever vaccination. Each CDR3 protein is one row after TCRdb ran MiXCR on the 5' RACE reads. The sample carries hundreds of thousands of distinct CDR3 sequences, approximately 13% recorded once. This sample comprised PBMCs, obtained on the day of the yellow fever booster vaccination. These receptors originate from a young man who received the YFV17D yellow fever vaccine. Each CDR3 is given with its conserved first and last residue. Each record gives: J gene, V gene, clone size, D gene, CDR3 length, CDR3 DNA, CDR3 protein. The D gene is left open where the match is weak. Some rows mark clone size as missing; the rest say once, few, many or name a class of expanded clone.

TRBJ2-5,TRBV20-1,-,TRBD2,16,TGCAGTGCCCAGGGAACTAGTAAGCGGGGAAAAGAGACCCAGTACTTC,CSAQGTSKRGKETQYF
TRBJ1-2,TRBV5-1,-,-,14,TGCGCCAGCAGCTTGGAGGGCAGAAGCTATGGCTACACCTTC,CASSLEGRSYGYTF
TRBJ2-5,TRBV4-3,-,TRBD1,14,TGCGCCAGCAGCCCTCTTAGGACAGGCGGGACCCAGTACTTC,CASSPLRTGGTQYF
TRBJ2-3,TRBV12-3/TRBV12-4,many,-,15,TGTGCCAGCAGTTTAGGAGGTTTTGGCACAGATACGCAGTATTTT,CASSLGGFGTDTQYF
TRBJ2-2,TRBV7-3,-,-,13,TGTGCCAGCAGCCGGGGGTCCCTCGGGGAGCTGTTTTTT,CASSRGSLGELFF
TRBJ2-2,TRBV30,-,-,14,TGTGCCTGGAGTACCGGGGACTTCACCGGGGAGCTGTTTTTT,CAWSTGDFTGELFF
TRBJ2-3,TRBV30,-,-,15,TGTGCCTGGAGTGCGATAGCTACGGGCCCAGATACGCAGTATTTT,CAWSAIATGPDTQYF
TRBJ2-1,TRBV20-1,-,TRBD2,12,TGCACCCTTCATCCCTGGGGGGGTGAGCAGTTCTTC,CTLHPWGGEQFF
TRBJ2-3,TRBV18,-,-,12,TGTGCCAGCTCACCTGACCGGGATACGCAGTATTTT,CASSPDRDTQYF
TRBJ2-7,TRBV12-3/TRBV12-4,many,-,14,TGTGCCAGCAGCCTGTATCCGGGAGCCTACGAGCAGTACTTC,CASSLYPGAYEQYF
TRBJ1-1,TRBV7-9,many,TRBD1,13,TGTGCCAGCTCACGGACAGGGGTTACTGAAGCTTTCTTT,CASSRTGVTEAFF
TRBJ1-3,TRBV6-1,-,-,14,TGTTCCAGCAGAACCGGGACAACCGGAAACACCATATATTTT,CSSRTGTTGNTIYF
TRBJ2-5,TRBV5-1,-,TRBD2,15,TGCGCCAGCAGCTTGTGGCGAGCGGGAGGGGAGACCCAGTACTTC,CASSLWRAGGETQYF
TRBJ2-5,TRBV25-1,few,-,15,TGTGCCAGCAGTGCAAGGGGCGGAACAACGGAGACCCAGTACTTC,CASSARGGTTETQYF
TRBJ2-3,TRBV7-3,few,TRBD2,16,TGTGCCAGCAGCACCACCCCCACTAGCGGCACAGATACGCAGTATTTT,CASSTTPTSGTDTQYF
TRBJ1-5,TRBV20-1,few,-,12,TGCAGTGCTAGGGGCCAGGGCCCGGATAAGCATTTT,CSARGQGPDKHF
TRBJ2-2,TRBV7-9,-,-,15,TGTGCCAGCAGCAAACTAACAGGGAACACCGGGGAGCTGTTTTTT,CASSKLTGNTGELFF
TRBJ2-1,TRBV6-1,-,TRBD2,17,TGTGCCAGCAGCGCTTTTCTAGCGGGAGGGGTATACAATGAGCAGTTCTTC,CASSAFLAGGVYNEQFF
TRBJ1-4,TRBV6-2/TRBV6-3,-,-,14,TGTGCCAGCAGTTACGGACAGACGAATGAAAAACTGTTTTTT,CASSYGQTNEKLFF